Shown below are 25 T cell receptor beta chains from a single sample sequenced in a study of T cells in Graves' hyperthyroidism and ophthalmopathy. Researchers amplified the TCR beta CDR3 regions from RNA transcripts. First-round RT-PCR targeting the TCR CDR3 was performed with the HTBI primer set. TCRdb recomputed calls from the multiplex PCR reads with MiXCR, one row per CDR3 protein. The data hold some 370,000 distinct CDR3 sequences, with over 12% observed a single time. Sequencing was done on a sample of blood. These receptors were collected from a man aged 45-65 years with Graves' ophthalmopathy.

On this clonotype: The conserved phenylalanine or tryptophan normally closing the CDR3 is absent here, so this likely arose from a read error. This chain links TRBV12-3 or TRBV12-4 with TRBJ1-6; 7 bases match TRBD1. J was trimmed by 8 bases and V by 1 base; bases with no gene match: 5. The CDR3 is made up of 15 amino acids. Here the CDR3 DNA reads TGTGCCAGCAGTTTAGGGGGACAGCCAGATTCACCCCTCCACCTT. Its translation is CASSLGGQPDSPLHL.

This clonotype has only a few counts. This chain links TRBV11-3 with TRBJ2-1, with TRBD2 matching over 14 bases. V was clipped by 1 base and J by 6 bases; unmatched bases: 14. In germline, CDR1 is SGHNT, CDR2 YENEEA. CDR3 length equals 20 residues. CDR3: CASSLGRLAGGERGGNEQFF. Here the CDR3 DNA reads TGTGCCAGCAGCTTAGGAAGACTAGCGGGAGGGGAAAGGGGTGGCAATGAGCAGTTCTTC.

In its sample, this clonotype was seen many times. The chain uses TRBV24-1 and TRBJ1-1, with D possibly matching TRBD1 (6 bases). There are 15 residues in the CDR3. Trimming stripped 4 bases from V and 2 bases from J, with 13 bases between. Germline V gene lookup returns CDR1 KGHDR and CDR2 SFDVKD. The CDR3 nucleotides read TGTGCCACCAGTGACGCCACAGGGATAAACACTGAAGCTTTCTTT. Protein product: CATSDATGINTEAFF.

The sample holds many counts of this clonotype. The chain joins TRBV6-1 to TRBJ1-2, with D hard to call. V was trimmed by 8 bases and J by 4 bases, leaving 11 bases between them. CDR1 and CDR2 from the germline V gene are MNHNS and SASEGT. The CDR3 extends over 12 amino acids. The CDR3 bases are TGTGCCAGCGGGCAGGCCCGCTATGGCTACACCTTC. It yields the protein CASGQARYGYTF.

This clonotype was observed at least ten times. The chain uses TRBV5-5 and TRBJ1-2, with no clear D. The germline V gene has CDR1 SGHKS and CDR2 YYEKEE (reference sequence). Trimming took 7 bases from V and 5 from J, leaving 21 bases between them. There are 15 residues in the CDR3. The DNA for the CDR3 is TGTGCCAGCCAAACTAGACGGACCGGAGGGTATGGCTACACCTTC. Translating it yields CASQTRRTGGYGYTF. The full variable domain, completed using reference TRBV5-5 and TRBJ1-2, is DAGVTQSPTHLIKTRGQQVTLRCSPISGHKSVSWYQQVLGQGPQFIFQYYEKEERGRGNFPDRFSARQFPNYSSELNVNALLLGDSALYLCASQTRRTGGYGYTFGSGTRLTVV.

The sample holds many counts of this clonotype. V is TRBV20-1 and J is TRBJ2-5, with D uncertain. V was pared by 6 bases and J by 5 bases, with 7 bases between. Germline CDR1 reads DFQATT; CDR2 reads SNEGSKA (reference sequence). This CDR3 has 10 residues. The CDR3 DNA reads as TGCAGTGCCATACGGGAGACCCAGTACTTC. Amino acids: CSAIRETQYF.

This clonotype has more than one count but fewer than ten. The chain recombines TRBV3-1 with TRBJ1-2; D gene unclear. V lost 0 bases and J 4 bases, leaving 12 bases between the germline ends. Germline lookup yields CDR1 LGHDT and CDR2 YNNKEL (reference sequence). This CDR3 comprises 15 residues. For the CDR3, the DNA is TGTGCCAGCAGCCAAGATCCGGCCAGCTCCTATGGCTACACCTTC. Translated, it gives CASSQDPASSYGYTF.

This clonotype was detected many times. The rearrangement links TRBV7-9 to TRBJ1-5, with 7 bases lining up with TRBD1. CDR3 length: 15 residues. Germline loops: CDR1 SEHNR, CDR2 FQNEAQ (reference sequence). V gave up 1 base and J gave up 3 bases; unmatched junction bases: 3. CDR3 nucleotide sequence: TGTGCCAGCAGCTTAGGGGACAGCACCAATCAGCCCCAGCATTTT. Translation: CASSLGDSTNQPQHF.

In its sample, this clonotype was seen many times. This chain uses TRBV18 with TRBJ2-6; D gene uncertain. The CDR3 consists of 14 residues. Germline lookup yields CDR1 KGHSH and CDR2 LQKENI. V lost 0 bases and J lost 0, with 0 bases in between. The CDR3 region is CASSPPSGANVLTF. DNA for the CDR3: TGTGCCAGCTCACCACCCTCTGGGGCCAACGTCCTGACTTTC. The full variable domain, its missing parts supplied by reference TRBV18 and TRBJ2-6, is NAGVMQNPRHLVRRRGQEARLRCSPMKGHSHVYWYRQLPEEGLKFMVYLQKENIIDESGMPKERFSAEFPKEGPSILRIQQVVRGDSAAYFCASSPPSGANVLTFGAGSRLTVL.

The sample holds many counts of this clonotype. CDR3 DNA sequence: TGCGCCAGCAACCAACTACAGGGGATGGGGGAGACCCAGTACTTC. Its protein product is CASNQLQGMGETQYF. The chain links TRBV10-1 to TRBJ2-5; TRBD1 aligns across 7 bases. The germline gives CDR1 WNHNN, CDR2 SYGVQD (reference sequence). This CDR3 region has 15 residues. With 7 bases clipped from V and 5 bases from J, the junction kept 13 bases outside the gene matches.

This clonotype was observed many times. This chain joins TRBV12-5 and TRBJ2-1; 11 bases are a match to TRBD1. Germline CDR1 reads LGHNT; CDR2 reads FRNRAP. The CDR3 length is 18 residues. V gave up 0 bases and J gave up 6 bases; unmatched junction bases: 10. In nucleotides, the CDR3 is TGTGCTAGTGGTTTGGTACGCGGACAGGGGGCTTTGGTCAATGAGCAGTTCTTC. Translation: CASGLVRGQGALVNEQFF.

This clonotype came up many times. This chain joins TRBV5-1 and TRBJ1-1; the D is unclear. Germline loops: CDR1 SGHRS, CDR2 YFSETQ. V lost 4 bases and J lost 5, with 15 bases in between. This CDR3 comprises 14 residues. The DNA of the CDR3 is TGCGCCAGCAGCCTAAAGGATGGTCTTACTGAAGCTTTCTTT. Its translation is CASSLKDGLTEAFF.

This clonotype was detected only a few times. The chain is built from TRBV6-1 and TRBJ1-3; D call uncertain. This CDR3 comprises 17 residues. Germline CDR1 reads MNHNS; CDR2 reads SASEGT. Trimming pared 9 bases from V and 4 bases from J, leaving 25 bases between. The CDR3 is CARPKLGRTKTGNTIYF. CDR3 DNA sequence: TGTGCCAGACCAAAATTGGGTCGTACAAAAACCGGAAACACCATATATTTT.

This clonotype was counted between two and nine times. The V call is TRBV6-1, the J call TRBJ2-7; 13 bases map to TRBD2. Germline V gene lookup returns CDR1 MNHNS and CDR2 SASEGT. This CDR3 is built from 17 residues. V shed 6 bases, J shed 0 bases, and the junction held 8 bases outside the gene matches. The CDR3 loop is CASRRGTSGASSYEQYF. Written as DNA, the CDR3 is TGTGCCAGCAGGAGAGGGACTAGCGGGGCTAGCTCCTACGAGCAGTACTTC.

This clonotype was detected ten times or more. The CDR3 spells CASSPTAKNIQYF. The DNA for the CDR3 is TGTGCCAGCAGTCCAACAGCCAAAAACATTCAGTACTTC. The V call is TRBV12-3 or TRBV12-4, the J call TRBJ2-4; D is undetermined. The CDR3 consists of 13 residues. The V end lost 5 bases, the J end lost 0 bases, and 5 bases lay between the germline ends.

This clonotype was recorded many times. The chain links TRBV5-1 to TRBJ2-2; D is possibly TRBD1 (6 bases). The V gene's germline CDR1 is SGHRS and CDR2 YFSETQ. With 0 bases removed from V and 0 bases from J, the gap between germline ends came to 12 bases. The CDR3 is 17 amino acids. CDR3 loop: CASSLAKGTPNTGELFF. As DNA, the CDR3 is TGCGCCAGCAGCTTGGCGAAGGGGACACCGAACACCGGGGAGCTGTTTTTT.

This clonotype occurred a few times. The chain combines TRBV6-2 or TRBV6-3 with TRBJ2-5, with 8 bases lining up with TRBD2. The trim removed 11 bases at V and 4 bases at J, leaving 9 bases unmatched. There are 13 residues in the CDR3. Germline V gene data show CDR1 as MNHEY and CDR2 as SVGEGT. The CDR3: CAGGRTSRETQYF. The CDR3 DNA reads TGTGCCGGGGGGCGGACTAGCAGAGAGACCCAGTACTTC.

This clonotype was counted many times. This chain uses TRBV20-1 with TRBJ2-5, with D uncertain. Per the germline V gene, CDR1 is DFQATT and CDR2 is SNEGSKA (reference sequence). V dropped 7 bases and J dropped 6 bases, with 6 bases sitting between them. This CDR3 contains 9 residues. CDR3 sequence: CSVGQTQYF. Here the CDR3 DNA reads TGCAGTGTAGGGCAGACCCAGTACTTC.

This clonotype was counted ten times or more. V and J are TRBV20-1 and TRBJ2-2, with TRBD2 as a possible D gene (6 bases). This CDR3 comprises 14 residues. Germline CDR1 is DFQATT and CDR2 is SNEGSKA (reference sequence). V was trimmed by 1 base and J by 5 bases, leaving 11 bases between them. The CDR3 spells CSARGGKGTGELFF. The CDR3 DNA follows: TGCAGTGCTAGAGGCGGGAAGGGAACCGGGGAGCTGTTTTTT.

This clonotype was seen repeatedly, ten times or more. J is TRBJ2-7 and V is TRBV30; 11 nucleotides align to TRBD2. The CDR3 length is 13 residues. With V trimmed by 5 bases and J by 6 bases, 6 bases remained unmatched. Germline CDR1 and CDR2: GTSNPN and SVGIG (reference sequence). CDR3 nucleotide sequence: TGTGCCTGGGAGGCTAGCGGGAGGACCGAGCAGTACTTC. It translates to CAWEASGRTEQYF.

Many counts were recorded for this clonotype. V gene TRBV2 combines with J gene TRBJ2-7, with 8 bases that match TRBD1. Germline V CDR1 and CDR2: SNHLY, FYNNEI. The trim removed 10 bases at V and 7 bases at J, leaving 18 bases unmatched. The CDR3 has 15 amino acids. The CDR3 DNA sequence: TGTGCCACTAGGCAGGCCGGGACAGGATCCTTGGAGCAGTACTTC. Translation gives CATRQAGTGSLEQYF.

Of note for this clonotype: Sequence at one end of the junction differs from germline and may be a read error. The rearrangement links TRBV29-1 to TRBJ1-2; TRBD1 aligns across 7 bases. From germline, CDR1 is SQVTM and CDR2 ANQGSEA. The CDR3 has 14 residues. CDR3 loop: CGVHGTQGVFGYTF. In DNA form, the CDR3 reads TGCGGCGTTCACGGGACCCAGGGGGTGTTCGGCTACACCTTC.

In its sample, this clonotype was seen many times. The chain is built from TRBV11-2 and TRBJ2-1; 7 bases match TRBD1. This CDR3 is 13 amino acids long. In germline, CDR1 is SGHAT, CDR2 FQNNGV. With 3 bases clipped from V and 4 bases from J, the junction kept 0 bases outside the gene matches. CDR3 loop: CASSLGQYNEQFF. CDR3 DNA sequence: TGTGCCAGCAGCTTGGGACAGTACAATGAGCAGTTCTTC. The whole variable domain, filled in from reference TRBV11-2 and TRBJ2-1, reads EAGVAQSPRYKIIEKRQSVAFWCNPISGHATLYWYQQILGQGPKLLIQFQNNGVVDDSQLPKDRFSAERLKGVDSTLKIQPAKLEDSAVYLCASSLGQYNEQFFGPGTRLTVL.

This clonotype was detected ten times or more. The rearrangement uses TRBV15 and TRBJ1-1; D unresolved. CDR1 and CDR2 (germline): LNHNV, YYDKDF (reference sequence). The CDR3 covers 15 residues. Trimming removed 3 bases from V and 5 bases from J, with 16 bases in between. CDR3 coding DNA: TGTGCCACCAGCAGGGACCTCGGTAAGGAGACTGAAGCTTTCTTT. Protein product: CATSRDLGKETEAFF.

On this clonotype: Given a much more abundant clone one base away, this may be a read error. This chain joins TRBV12-3 or TRBV12-4 and TRBJ2-7, with TRBD2 matching over 11 bases. The CDR3 sequence is 16 residues long. The CDR3 coding sequence is TGTGCCAGCAGTCCAGAACTAGCGGGAGAGTCCTACGGGCAGTACTTC. Residues: CASSPELAGESYGQYF.